Each of the 27 T cell receptor beta chains below was sequenced from the same sample in a study of T-cell reconstitution after alpha-beta-depleted transplantation in children. Unique molecular identifiers were used in preparing the TCRbeta library. TCRdb passed the PCR reads through MiXCR, listing each CDR3 protein once. The sample has fewer than 700,000 distinct CDR3 sequences, 23% seen once; the top ten hold over 12%. The sequencing used PBMCs, mostly from graft donor cells, collected 360 days after TCRalphabeta/CD19-depleted stem cell transplant. The receptors stem from a boy under two years old who had a stem cell transplant for acute myeloid leukemia, so the T cells may come from the graft donor.

The genes are TRBV7-2 and TRBJ1-2, with 7 nucleotides matching TRBD1. CDR3 length: 13 amino acids. Germline CDR1 reads SGHTA; CDR2 reads FQGNSA. Trimming removed 6 bases from V and 4 bases from J; junction bases left unmatched: 5. CDR3 in DNA: TGTGCCAGCAGTTCACGACAGGGCTATGGCTACACCTTC. Amino acid sequence: CASSSRQGYGYTF.

This clonotype was detected only a few times. The chain combines TRBV12-3 or TRBV12-4 with TRBJ2-1; 10 bases match TRBD2. The V and J ends lost 5 bases and 3 bases, in that order; junction bases with no gene match: 4. The CDR3 sequence is 15 residues long. In DNA form, the CDR3 reads TGTGCCAGCAGTCCGCTAGCGGGGGTCTACAATGAGCAGTTCTTC. This sequence encodes CASSPLAGVYNEQFF.

The chain carries TRBV7-8 and TRBJ2-2; no firm D call. Trimming pared 2 bases from V and 7 bases from J, leaving 8 bases between. From germline, CDR1 is SGHVS and CDR2 FQNEAQ. This CDR3 is built from 13 residues. In DNA, the CDR3 is TGTGCCAGCAGCTTATTGGGTATCGGGGAGCTGTTTTTT. The encoded protein is CASSLLGIGELFF.

The rearrangement links TRBV10-3 to TRBJ2-5, with D possibly being TRBD1 (6 bases). The germline V gene has CDR1 ENHRY and CDR2 SYGVKD. This CDR3 has 17 residues. V lost 2 bases, J lost 4 bases, and 20 bases lay in between. The CDR3 coding sequence is TGTGCCATCAGTGAGAAGGTACAGGGTTTCAGGCCAGAGACCCAGTACTTC. Its protein is CAISEKVQGFRPETQYF.

The V and J genes are TRBV15 and TRBJ2-7; TRBD2 matches 13 bases. CDR1 is LNHNV and CDR2 is YYDKDF in the germline V gene (reference sequence). CDR3 length: 14 amino acids. Trimming at V came to 9 bases and at J to 2 bases, leaving 4 bases not matched to a gene. In DNA form, the CDR3 reads TGTGCCACAAGACTAGCGGGGGGCCCCTACGAGCAGTACTTC. Translation: CATRLAGGPYEQYF.

In this sample, this clonotype turned up a few times. The chain links TRBV24-1 to TRBJ2-2; 9 bases are a match to TRBD1. CDR3 length: 15 residues. V gave up 5 bases and J gave up 6 bases; unmatched junction bases: 6. Germline assignment: CDR1 KGHDR and CDR2 SFDVKD. The CDR3 here is CATSGTTGGSGELFF. The DNA for the CDR3 is TGTGCCACCAGTGGAACGACAGGGGGGTCCGGGGAGCTGTTTTTT.

There are a few counts of this clonotype. The V call is TRBV29-1, the J call TRBJ2-1; maybe TRBD1 (6 bases). The V and J ends lost 7 bases and 2 bases respectively, with 15 bases between them. Germline V lookup: CDR1 SQVTM, CDR2 ANQGSEA. The CDR3 is 14 amino acids. DNA of the CDR3: TGCAGCGCCGCAACAGGGTCCACCTACAATGAGCAGTTCTTC. It yields the protein CSAATGSTYNEQFF.

This clonotype was recorded many times. V is TRBV9 and J is TRBJ2-4; TRBD1 agrees at 9 bases. Per the germline V gene, CDR1 is SGDLS and CDR2 is YYNGEE. The trim removed 5 bases at V and 4 bases at J, leaving 10 bases unmatched. The CDR3 totals 16 residues. CDR3 coding DNA: TGTGCCAGCAGTTACAGGGGGCGTAGCCTTAAAAACATTCAGTACTTC. Its translation: CASSYRGRSLKNIQYF. The full variable domain, completed using reference TRBV9 and TRBJ2-4, is DSGVTQTPKHLITATGQRVTLRCSPRSGDLSVYWYQQSLDQGLQFLIQYYNGEERAKGNILERFSAQQFPDLHSELNLSSLELGDSALYFCASSYRGRSLKNIQYFGAGTRLSVL.

A few counts support this clonotype. The chain joins TRBV2 to TRBJ2-3; 11 positions agree with TRBD2. CDR1 SNHLY and CDR2 FYNNEI come from the germline V gene. The length of the CDR3 is 16 residues. After removal of 4 bases from V and 2 bases from J, the junction contained 5 bases not matched to a gene. As DNA, the CDR3 is TGTGCCAGCAGTGCGCTAGCGGGGGGAACCACAGATACGCAGTATTTT. As protein: CASSALAGGTTDTQYF.

This clonotype was found many times. This chain joins TRBV10-3 and TRBJ1-2; D possibly corresponds to TRBD1 (6 bases). Trimming removed 6 bases at V and 3 bases at J, with 14 bases between. Germline values: CDR1 ENHRY, CDR2 SYGVKD. The CDR3 spans 14 residues. The CDR3 nucleotides are TGTGCCATCAGCAAAGGGGGTCTTGACTATGGCTACACCTTC. Its protein is CAISKGGLDYGYTF.

This clonotype was seen a few times. The CDR3 does not close with the conserved phenylalanine or tryptophan, likely indicating a read error. The DNA is left out, because the CDR3 cannot be placed on it with certainty; the CDR3 is given as TCRdb lists it. The chain has TRBV12-3 or TRBV12-4 and TRBJ2-7. The CDR3 adds up to 10 amino acids, both ends counted. The CDR3 reads CASSTVGELQ.

This clonotype was observed a few times. The genes are TRBV5-1 and TRBJ2-5; 7 bases fit TRBD1. CDR1 is SGHRS, CDR2 YFSETQ, per germline. This CDR3 spans 13 amino acids. The junction had 7 bases not matched to a gene; V was cut back by 8 bases and J by 3 bases. The chain's CDR3 is CASGTAGEETQYF. The CDR3 DNA follows: TGCGCCAGTGGGACAGCTGGGGAAGAGACCCAGTACTTC.

This clonotype was seen at least ten times. This chain connects TRBV7-2 to TRBJ2-3, with 13 bases matching TRBD2. CDR3 length: 17 residues. J gave up 6 bases and V 6 bases, and 12 bases lay outside the gene matches. From germline, CDR1 is SGHTA and CDR2 FQGNSA. This CDR3 is CASSKGTSGARGDTQYF. The CDR3 nucleotides are TGTGCCAGCAGTAAGGGGACTAGCGGGGCCCGCGGGGATACGCAGTATTTT.

The rearrangement joins TRBV11-2 to TRBJ2-7; TRBD1 agrees at 7 bases. The ends lost 8 bases at V and 6 bases at J; junction bases unmatched: 7. Germline CDR1 is SGHAT and CDR2 is FQNNGV. This CDR3 contains 12 residues. CDR3 coding DNA: TGTGCCAGCCAGACAGGGAACGGCGAGCAGTACGTC. Its protein product is CASQTGNGEQYV.

J is TRBJ2-5 and V is TRBV7-2; D remains ambiguous. Germline V gene sequence: CDR1 SGHTA, CDR2 FQGNSA. The V end lost 1 base, the J end lost 1 base, and 7 bases lay between the germline ends. There are 14 residues in the CDR3. DNA of the CDR3: TGTGCCAGCAGCTTAGACACAGTCCAAGAGACCCAGTACTTC. As protein: CASSLDTVQETQYF.

The V and J genes are TRBV6-1 and TRBJ2-7; tentative D call: TRBD1 (5 bases). CDR3 length: 15 residues. Germline V gives CDR1 MNHNS, CDR2 SASEGT. V gave up 5 bases and J gave up 6 bases, with 20 bases separating them. This CDR3 is CASSLTGLAGSEQYV. In nucleotides, the CDR3 is TGTGCCAGCAGTCTAACAGGTCTTGCAGGTTCCGAGCAGTACGTC.

V gene TRBV6-5 combines with J gene TRBJ1-1; 9 nucleotides match TRBD1. Trimming cost V 1 base and J 5 bases; bases outside gene matches: 5. CDR3 size: 15 residues. In germline, CDR1 is MNHEY, CDR2 SVGAGI. CDR3 amino acids: CASSYLGQGITEAFF. Written as DNA, the CDR3 is TGTGCCAGCAGTTACTTAGGACAGGGGATTACTGAAGCTTTCTTT.

This clonotype has ten or more counts. The chain couples TRBV28 to TRBJ2-1, with D uncertain. The CDR3 covers 11 residues. Germline lookup yields CDR1 MDHEN and CDR2 SYDVKM. The V and J ends lost 6 bases and 9 bases respectively, with 9 bases between them. CDR3: CASSLPPEQFF. CDR3 DNA sequence: TGTGCCAGCAGCCTACCCCCTGAGCAGTTCTTC.

This clonotype was counted many times. In DNA, the CDR3 is TGTGCCAGCAGTGGAGGGTTTCGGCATTTGAACACCGGGGAGCTGTTTTTT. This gives the protein CASSGGFRHLNTGELFF. The rearrangement uses TRBV2 and TRBJ2-2, with a tentative D call TRBD2 (5 bases). Germline lookup yields CDR1 SNHLY and CDR2 FYNNEI. The CDR3 contains 17 residues. The V end lost 4 bases, the J end lost 1 base, and 16 bases lay between the germline ends.

CDR3 loop: CASSFTRPNTEAFF. CDR3 bases: TGTGCCAGCAGTTTCACCAGACCGAACACTGAAGCTTTCTTT. This rearrangement joins TRBV28 to TRBJ1-1; no clear D. The V gene's germline CDR1 is MDHEN and CDR2 SYDVKM. Trimming pared 3 bases from V and 1 base from J, leaving 9 bases between. The CDR3 is 14 amino acids.

The CDR3 coding sequence is TGTGCCAGCAGTCCCCCGGACAGCTTCAAAAACATTCAGTACTTC. It translates to CASSPPDSFKNIQYF. This rearrangement joins TRBV12-3 or TRBV12-4 to TRBJ2-4; possible D gene TRBD1, 6 bases. Deletions cut 5 bases from V and 3 bases from J, with 14 bases between. The CDR3 extends over 15 amino acids.

In its sample, this clonotype was seen many times. The J gene is TRBJ2-7, the V gene TRBV5-5; tentatively, D is TRBD1 (6 bases). The V end was cut by 4 bases, the J end by 3 bases, with 20 bases between. The CDR3 sequence is 16 residues long. Looked up from germline, CDR1 is SGHKS and CDR2 is YYEKEE (reference sequence). The CDR3 spells CASSAPTGLIGYEQYF. The CDR3 region has the DNA TGTGCCAGCAGCGCCCCCACAGGGTTAATCGGCTACGAGCAGTACTTC. Full variable domain (rest looked up from reference TRBV5-5 and TRBJ2-7): DAGVTQSPTHLIKTRGQQVTLRCSPISGHKSVSWYQQVLGQGPQFIFQYYEKEERGRGNFPDRFSARQFPNYSSELNVNALLLGDSALYLCASSAPTGLIGYEQYFGPGTRLTVT.

This clonotype has at least ten counts. This sequence joins TRBV7-9 and TRBJ2-3; 7 bases fit TRBD1. Germline CDR1 SEHNR, CDR2 FQNEAQ (reference sequence). The CDR3 is 15 residues long. Unmatched junction bases numbered 7, after V lost 6 bases and J lost 1 base. CDR3 sequence reads: CASSASGTGTDTQYF. CDR3 coding DNA: TGTGCCAGCAGTGCTTCCGGGACAGGCACAGATACGCAGTATTTT.

There are many counts of this clonotype. This chain joins TRBV21-1 and TRBJ1-5; the table's TRBD1 call for D was not verified on the DNA. TRBV21-1 is a known pseudogene. The CDR3 sequence is 16 residues long. For the CDR3, the DNA is TGTGCCAGCTCAGGAGAGGGTGGGGCGGGCAATCAGCCCCAGCATTTT. It translates to CASSGEGGAGNQPQHF.

The chain links TRBV20-1 to TRBJ2-7, with TRBD2 matching 7 bases. V shed 1 base and J 0 bases; nucleotides not matched to a gene: 15. Per germline, CDR1 DFQATT and CDR2 SNEGSKA (reference sequence). The CDR3 sequence is 18 residues long. In DNA, the CDR3 is TGCAGTGCTAGAGGAAGGGACTACCAAAATCCGTCCTCCTACGAGCAGTACGTC. It encodes CSARGRDYQNPSSYEQYV.

Only a few counts were recorded for this clonotype. The chain has TRBV6-1 and TRBJ2-1, with no clear D. With 7 bases removed from V and 0 bases from J, the gap between germline ends came to 19 bases. Germline V CDR1 and CDR2: MNHNS, SASEGT. The CDR3 totals 17 residues. CDR3 DNA sequence: TGTGCCAGCACCGGCAGATTTAATCCAAGCTCCTACAATGAGCAGTTCTTC. It yields the protein CASTGRFNPSSYNEQFF.

This clonotype was counted at least ten times. This sequence joins TRBV5-5 and TRBJ2-4, with TRBD1 matching 9 bases. Unmatched junction bases numbered 5, after V lost 0 bases and J lost 7 bases. The CDR3 runs 15 residues. Germline V gene sequence: CDR1 SGHKS, CDR2 YYEKEE (reference sequence). The CDR3 region is CASSLAGQGGNIQYF. DNA for the CDR3: TGTGCCAGCAGCTTGGCGGGACAGGGAGGGAACATTCAGTACTTC.